This passage covers 7 T cell receptor beta chains from one sample sequenced in a study of T-cell reconstitution after alpha-beta-depleted transplantation in children. This sample's TCRbeta library carried unique molecular identifier barcodes. TCRdb used MiXCR to reprocess the PCR reads, holding one entry per CDR3 protein. The table has under 20,000 distinct CDR3 sequences, about 8% seen once. Sequenced here: PBMCs, mostly from graft donor cells, sampled 60 days after TCRalphabeta/CD19-depleted stem cell transplant. The receptors stem from a boy under three years old who had a stem cell transplant for Wiskott-Aldrich syndrome, so the T cells may come from the graft donor.

This clonotype was seen ten or more times. This chain uses TRBV5-1 with TRBJ2-7; maybe TRBD1 (6 bases). CDR1 is SGHRS, CDR2 YFSETQ, per germline. The CDR3 spans 14 residues. Trimming pared 0 bases from V and 9 bases from J, leaving 16 bases between. In nucleotides, the CDR3 is TGCGCCAGCAGCTTGGCCGGTTCAGGGGACGGGCAGTACTTC. Protein sequence: CASSLAGSGDGQYF.

This clonotype was seen at least ten times. The chain is built from TRBV20-1 and TRBJ2-3, with 8 bases fitting TRBD1. CDR3 length: 15 amino acids. With 1 base clipped from V and 1 base from J, the junction kept 4 bases outside the gene matches. Germline V gene lookup returns CDR1 DFQATT and CDR2 SNEGSKA (reference sequence). The CDR3 DNA reads TGCAGTGCTAGAGGAGGACAGGGACGCACAGATACGCAGTATTTT. This encodes CSARGGQGRTDTQYF.

At least ten counts were recorded for this clonotype. The V call is TRBV5-1, the J call TRBJ2-5; D uncertain. Per the germline V gene, CDR1 is SGHRS and CDR2 is YFSETQ. CDR3 length equals 13 residues. The ends were cut back, 0 bases at V and 5 bases at J, with 8 bases in the middle. In nucleotides, the CDR3 is TGCGCCAGCAGCTTGGCCGGGTGGGAGACCCAGTACTTC. The encoded protein is CASSLAGWETQYF.

This clonotype was recorded many times. J is TRBJ2-1 and V is TRBV9, with D possibly matching TRBD1 (6 bases). V lost 1 base and J 6 bases, leaving 14 bases between the germline ends. CDR1 and CDR2 from the germline V gene are SGDLS and YYNGEE. This CDR3 region has 15 residues. The CDR3 DNA is TGTGCCAGCAGCGTAACAGGGATCTTAAGCAATGAGCAGTTCTTC. This sequence encodes CASSVTGILSNEQFF.

This clonotype has a count of ten or more. The chain has TRBV10-3 and TRBJ1-5, with 8 bases fitting TRBD1. Germline V gives CDR1 ENHRY, CDR2 SYGVKD. V shed 7 bases, J shed 2 bases, and the junction held 4 bases outside the gene matches. The CDR3 spans 14 residues. In nucleotides, the CDR3 is TGTGCCATCAACCCGACAGGGGGCAATCAGCCCCAGCATTTT. This gives the protein CAINPTGGNQPQHF.

This clonotype was detected only a few times. The chain recombines TRBV6-1 with TRBJ1-3; 7 positions agree with TRBD1. The CDR3 covers 17 residues. The V segment lost 2 bases and the J segment 0 bases; nucleotides outside the gene matches: 7. From germline, CDR1 is MNHNS and CDR2 SASEGT. The CDR3 DNA reads TGTGCCAGCAGTGAATCCCTCGGGACAGTCTCTGGAAACACCATATATTTT. It translates to CASSESLGTVSGNTIYF.

Ten or more counts support this clonotype. This chain joins TRBV10-3 and TRBJ1-6; D is uncertain. In germline, CDR1 is ENHRY, CDR2 SYGVKD. The CDR3 runs 13 residues. V lost 3 bases, J lost 10 bases, and 10 bases lay in between. CDR3 DNA sequence: TGTGCCATCAGTGAATCCGGGGAATCACCCCTCCACTTT. As protein: CAISESGESPLHF.